A single sample is the source of the 19 T cell receptor beta chains below, sequenced in a study of blood T cell repertoires in COVID-19 (dated by TCRdb to 2020 to 2021). Receptor libraries were prepared by the immunoSEQ multiplex PCR assay. Sourced from immuneACCESS, this table was stored by TCRdb with only in-frame sequences that have V and J called. A share of the clones is absent; for the studies checked, an unresolved V gene accounts for under half, and the remainder has no known explanation. The sample data list 30,000 to 45,000 clones, and approximately 91% of these were observed just once. Roughly 12% of the sample rests with the top ten. Material for sequencing was peripheral blood. The receptors here all came from a man aged 60 to 69 with active COVID-19.

The table lists this clone with a count of one. The chain is built from TRBV5-1 and TRBJ2-2, with TRBD2 matching over 9 bases. J was trimmed by 2 bases and V by 0 bases; bases with no gene match: 8. Germline V gene lookup returns CDR1 SGHRS and CDR2 YFSETQ. CDR3 size: 18 residues. CDR3 sequence reads: CASSLDLKREVNTGELFF. The DNA of the CDR3 is TGCGCCAGCAGCTTGGATCTCAAGCGGGAGGTAAACACCGGGGAGCTGTTTTTT.

V usage is TRBV7-9 and J usage is TRBJ1-1, with a tentative D call TRBD1 (5 bases). The CDR3 is made up of 14 amino acids. The germline V and J ends were trimmed by 1 base and 7 bases, with 13 bases remaining between them. Germline loops: CDR1 SEHNR, CDR2 FQNEAQ (reference sequence). The CDR3 DNA is TGTGCCAGCAGCTTAGTCGGGGGAAGGGGTGAAGCTTTCTTT. It encodes CASSLVGGRGEAFF.

The V and J genes are TRBV12-2 and TRBJ2-1; the DNA was not used to check the table's D call, TRBD2. TRBV12-2 is described as a pseudogene. The CDR3 is 14 amino acids. For the CDR3, the DNA is TGTGCAAGTCGCTTAGCGCCCGAGAGGAATGAGCAGTTCTTC. Translated, it gives CASRLAPERNEQFF.

The rearrangement joins TRBV7-9 to TRBJ1-1; unclear D gene. Germline V CDR1 and CDR2: SEHNR, FQNEAQ (reference sequence). The ends were cut back, 0 bases at V and 7 bases at J, with 15 bases in the middle. The CDR3 loop spans 15 amino acids. The DNA of the CDR3 is TGTGCCAGCAGCTTAGCCTCCGGGTCGCAAGTTGAAGCTTTCTTT. Residues: CASSLASGSQVEAFF.

DNA for the CDR3: TGTGCCAGCAGCCCACAGCGGGAGTGGGACAATGAGCAGTTCTTC. Protein product: CASSPQREWDNEQFF. The chain joins TRBV3-1 (or the pseudogene TRBV3-2) to TRBJ2-1; 8 bases fit TRBD2. The V segment lost 4 bases and the J segment 5 bases; nucleotides outside the gene matches: 7. Germline lookup yields CDR1 LGHDT and CDR2 YNNKEL (reference sequence). The CDR3 covers 15 residues.

The V gene is TRBV7-2, the J gene TRBJ2-4, with 7 nucleotides matching TRBD1. Trimming cost V 1 base and J 6 bases; bases outside gene matches: 0. CDR1 and CDR2 (germline): SGHTA, FQGNSA. The CDR3 loop spans 13 amino acids. The CDR3 DNA sequence: TGTGCCAGCAGCTTAGGACAGGGAAACATTCAGTACTTC. This translates into CASSLGQGNIQYF.

The J gene is TRBJ2-7, the V gene TRBV11-2, with a possible D match to TRBD2 (6 bases). Trimming removed 1 base from V and 2 bases from J, with 15 bases in between. Germline V CDR1 and CDR2: SGHAT, FQNNGV. This CDR3 contains 16 residues. This chain's CDR3 is CASSLVADSPTYEQYF. In DNA, the CDR3 is TGTGCCAGCAGCTTAGTAGCGGACTCCCCCACCTACGAGCAGTACTTC.

CDR3 nucleotide sequence: TGTGCCAGCAGCGGGCCAGCCACAGATACGCAGTATTTT. It translates to CASSGPATDTQYF. The chain carries TRBV3-1 (or the pseudogene TRBV3-2) and TRBJ2-3; D gene uncertain. V lost 5 bases, J lost 2 bases, and 8 bases lay in between. Germline V gene lookup returns CDR1 LGHDT and CDR2 YNNKEL (reference sequence). The CDR3 spans 13 residues.

V usage is TRBV29-1 and J usage is TRBJ2-7; no clear D gene. Germline CDR1 and CDR2: SQVTM and ANQGSEA. Trimming took off 3 bases at V and 1 base at J, with 10 bases between the two ends. The CDR3 has 13 residues. In DNA, the CDR3 is TGCAGCGTTGAGGTCGCCAGTTCCTACGAGCAGTACTTC. Its protein is CSVEVASSYEQYF.

V usage is TRBV9 and J usage is TRBJ2-1, with 8 bases fitting TRBD2. V trimming: 5 bases; J trimming: 0 bases; junction bases outside the gene matches: 19. The germline CDR1 and CDR2 sequences are SGDLS and YYNGEE. This CDR3 has 20 amino acids. DNA for the CDR3: TGTGCCAGCAGTCCCGAGGTAGGTGTAGCGGGATTGAGCTCCTACAATGAGCAGTTCTTC. This translates into CASSPEVGVAGLSSYNEQFF.

The chain carries TRBV27 and TRBJ2-7, with 8 bases lining up with TRBD1. V was pared by 5 bases and J by 6 bases, with 12 bases of the junction left unmatched. The CDR3 consists of 15 residues. Germline loops: CDR1 MNHEY, CDR2 SMNVEV (reference sequence). CDR3 in DNA: TGTGCCAGCAGTCCTCGGACAGGGTTCGAAGGCGAGCAGTACTTC. Protein product: CASSPRTGFEGEQYF.

The rearrangement links TRBV9 to TRBJ1-1, with a possible D match to TRBD1 (6 bases). CDR1 SGDLS and CDR2 YYNGEE come from the germline V gene. The CDR3 loop spans 15 amino acids. V was shortened by 4 bases and J by 6 bases, with 19 bases between the two germline ends. The CDR3 loop is CASSPTGGSWSEAFF. As DNA, the CDR3 is TGTGCCAGCAGCCCTACGGGGGGCTCGTGGTCTGAAGCTTTCTTT.

This clone occurred a few times. The rearrangement joins TRBV4-2 to TRBJ1-6, with 7 bases that match TRBD1. Germline V gives CDR1 LGHNA, CDR2 YNFKEQ. CDR3 length: 17 amino acids. J lost 0 bases, V lost 3 bases, and 5 bases had no gene match. The CDR3 is CASSQTGIVSYNSPLHF. The CDR3 nucleotides read TGTGCCAGCAGCCAGACAGGGATCGTCTCCTATAATTCACCCCTCCACTTT.

The chain couples TRBV18 to TRBJ2-7, with TRBD1 matching over 9 bases. CDR1 KGHSH and CDR2 LQKENI come from the germline V gene. This CDR3 has 15 residues. Trimming took 6 bases from V and 6 from J; bases not matched to a gene: 12. The chain's CDR3 is CASSPSGQGKGEQYF. The CDR3, as DNA: TGTGCCAGCTCCCCTAGCGGACAGGGGAAGGGCGAGCAGTACTTC.

The gene calls are TRBV5-8 and TRBJ2-7, with D perhaps TRBD2 (6 bases). The CDR3 totals 15 residues. Trimming took 0 bases from V and 3 from J, leaving 13 bases between them. Per the germline V gene, CDR1 is SGHTS and CDR2 is YDEGEE. The CDR3 sequence is CASSLAGDPSYEQYF. DNA for the CDR3: TGTGCCAGCAGCTTGGCGGGGGATCCTAGCTACGAGCAGTACTTC. Combining the CDR3 with reference TRBV5-8 and TRBJ2-7 gives the whole variable domain EAGVTQSPTHLIKTRGQQATLRCSPISGHTSVYWYQQALGLGLQFLLWYDEGEERNRGNFPPRFSGRQFPNYSSELNVNALELEDSALYLCASSLAGDPSYEQYFGPGTRLTVT.

CDR3 region: CASSVDPGGLAERGDNEQFF. For the CDR3, the DNA is TGTGCCAGCAGCGTAGATCCGGGGGGACTAGCGGAAAGGGGTGACAATGAGCAGTTCTTC. The rearrangement links TRBV9 to TRBJ2-1; 11 positions match TRBD2. Germline V lookup: CDR1 SGDLS, CDR2 YYNGEE. The CDR3 length is 20 residues. Trimming at V came to 0 bases and at J to 5 bases, leaving 16 bases not matched to a gene.

The chain joins TRBV6-5 to TRBJ2-7; D is perhaps TRBD2 (6 bases). The V end was cut by 0 bases, the J end by 0 bases, with 6 bases between. The CDR3 runs to 14 residues. Germline-derived CDR1 and CDR2 are MNHEY and SVGAGI. The CDR3: CASSYSGGSYEQYF. The CDR3 DNA reads TGTGCCAGCAGTTACTCGGGAGGCTCCTACGAGCAGTACTTC.

On this clone: Distinct nucleotide sequences in the sample also encode this CDR3. This sequence joins TRBV2 and TRBJ2-3, with TRBD1 as a possible D gene (5 bases). V shed 1 base and J shed 1 base, with 9 bases lying between them. Germline CDR1 reads SNHLY; CDR2 reads FYNNEI. The CDR3 is 15 residues long. The CDR3 nucleotides read TGTGCCAGCAGTGAAGGGGGCGGCGGCACAGATACGCAGTATTTT. This translates into CASSEGGGGTDTQYF.

The V and J genes are TRBV15 and TRBJ2-7, with 7 bases identical to TRBD1. The ends lost 4 bases at V and 1 base at J; junction bases unmatched: 7. CDR3 length: 15 amino acids. The germline V gene has CDR1 LNHNV and CDR2 YYDKDF (reference sequence). CDR3 coding DNA: TGTGCCACCAGCACGCCCGGGGACAGATCCTACGAGCAGTACTTC. Translation gives CATSTPGDRSYEQYF. The full variable domain, with the rest looked up from reference TRBV15 and TRBJ2-7, is DAMVIQNPRYQVTQFGKPVTLSCSQTLNHNVMYWYQQKSSQAPKLLFHYYDKDFNNEADTPDNFQSRRPNTSFCFLDIRSPGLGDTAMYLCATSTPGDRSYEQYFGPGTRLTVT.